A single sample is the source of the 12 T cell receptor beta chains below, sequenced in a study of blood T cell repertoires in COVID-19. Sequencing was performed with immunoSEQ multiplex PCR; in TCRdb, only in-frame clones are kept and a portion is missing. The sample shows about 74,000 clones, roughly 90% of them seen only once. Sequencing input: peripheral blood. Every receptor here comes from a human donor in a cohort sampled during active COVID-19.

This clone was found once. Here the CDR3 DNA reads TGTGCCAGCACCCCCGGGACAGGGAATAATGAAAAACTGTTTTTT. Its protein is CASTPGTGNNEKLFF. V gene TRBV5-8 combines with J gene TRBJ1-4; TRBD1 aligns across 9 bases. V lost 6 bases, J lost 4 bases, and 7 bases stayed unmatched. From germline, CDR1 is SGHTS and CDR2 YDEGEE. The CDR3 extends over 15 amino acids.

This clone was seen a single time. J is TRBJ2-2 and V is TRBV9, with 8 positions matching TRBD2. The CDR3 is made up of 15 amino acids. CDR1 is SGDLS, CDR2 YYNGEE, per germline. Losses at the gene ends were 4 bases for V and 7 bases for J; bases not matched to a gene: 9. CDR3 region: CASSPRAGAGGELFF. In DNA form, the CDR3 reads TGTGCCAGCAGCCCCCGAGCGGGAGCGGGCGGGGAGCTGTTTTTT.

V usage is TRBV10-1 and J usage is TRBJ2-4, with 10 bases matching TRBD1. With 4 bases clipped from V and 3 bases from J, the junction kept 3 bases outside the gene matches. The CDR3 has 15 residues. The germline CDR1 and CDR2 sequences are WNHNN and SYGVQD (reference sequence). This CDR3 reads CASSVDRGYKNIQYF. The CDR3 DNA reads TGCGCCAGCAGTGTGGACAGGGGGTACAAAAACATTCAGTACTTC.

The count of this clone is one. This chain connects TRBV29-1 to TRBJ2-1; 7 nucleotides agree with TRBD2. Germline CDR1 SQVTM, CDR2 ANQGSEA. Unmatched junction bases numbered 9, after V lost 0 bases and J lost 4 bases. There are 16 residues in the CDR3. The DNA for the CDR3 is TGCAGCGTTGAAGATCATTCCCTGGGGGGGTACAATGAGCAGTTCTTC. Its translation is CSVEDHSLGGYNEQFF.

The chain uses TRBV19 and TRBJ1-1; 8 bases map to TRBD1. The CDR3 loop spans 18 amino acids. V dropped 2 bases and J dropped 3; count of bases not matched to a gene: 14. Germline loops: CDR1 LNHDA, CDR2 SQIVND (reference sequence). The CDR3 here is CASSISGQGVGVDTEAFF. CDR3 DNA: TGTGCCAGTAGTATAAGCGGACAGGGCGTCGGGGTGGACACTGAAGCTTTCTTT.

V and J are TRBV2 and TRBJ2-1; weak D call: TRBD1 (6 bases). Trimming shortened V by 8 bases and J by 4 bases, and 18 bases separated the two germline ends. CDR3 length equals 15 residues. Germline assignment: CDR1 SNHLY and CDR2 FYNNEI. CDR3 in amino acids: CASDDRGRGYNEQFF. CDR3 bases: TGTGCCAGCGATGATAGAGGCAGGGGATACAATGAGCAGTTCTTC.

The CDR3 DNA reads TGTGCCAGCAGCTTAGATCGGCTAGCGGGACACAACTCCTACAATGAGCAGTTCTTC. Its translation: CASSLDRLAGHNSYNEQFF. The chain employs TRBV7-8 and TRBJ2-1, with 9 bases matching TRBD2. The CDR3 runs to 19 residues. The junction had 10 bases not matched to a gene; V was cut back by 1 base and J by 0 bases. Germline V CDR1 and CDR2: SGHVS, FQNEAQ.

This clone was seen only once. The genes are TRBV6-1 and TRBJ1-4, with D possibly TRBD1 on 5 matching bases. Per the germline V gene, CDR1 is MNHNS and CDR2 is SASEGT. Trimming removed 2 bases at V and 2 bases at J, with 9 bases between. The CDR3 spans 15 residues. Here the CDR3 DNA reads TGTGCCAGCAGTGAACTAGGGGCGACTAATGAAAAACTGTTTTTT. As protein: CASSELGATNEKLFF.

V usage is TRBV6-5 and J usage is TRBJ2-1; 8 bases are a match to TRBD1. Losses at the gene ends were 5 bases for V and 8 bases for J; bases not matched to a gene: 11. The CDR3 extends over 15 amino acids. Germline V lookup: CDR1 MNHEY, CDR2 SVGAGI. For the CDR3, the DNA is TGTGCCAGCAGTCAGGGGGACAGGTGGACGGATGAGCAGTTCTTC. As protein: CASSQGDRWTDEQFF.

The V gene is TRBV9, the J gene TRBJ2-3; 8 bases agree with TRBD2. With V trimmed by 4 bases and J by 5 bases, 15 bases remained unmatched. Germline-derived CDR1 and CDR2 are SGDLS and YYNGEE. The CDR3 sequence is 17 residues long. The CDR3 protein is CASSPRQLAESGDTQYF. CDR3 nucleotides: TGTGCCAGCAGCCCCCGCCAACTAGCGGAGTCCGGAGATACGCAGTATTTT.

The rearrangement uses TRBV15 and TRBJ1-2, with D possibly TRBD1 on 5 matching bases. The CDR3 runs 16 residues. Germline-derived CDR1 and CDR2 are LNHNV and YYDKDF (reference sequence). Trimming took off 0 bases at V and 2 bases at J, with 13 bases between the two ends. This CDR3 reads CATSRDRDSRNYGYTF. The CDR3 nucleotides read TGTGCCACCAGCAGAGATAGGGACTCCCGGAACTATGGCTACACCTTC. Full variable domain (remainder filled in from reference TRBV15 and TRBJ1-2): DAMVIQNPRYQVTQFGKPVTLSCSQTLNHNVMYWYQQKSSQAPKLLFHYYDKDFNNEADTPDNFQSRRPNTSFCFLDIRSPGLGDTAMYLCATSRDRDSRNYGYTFGSGTRLTVV.

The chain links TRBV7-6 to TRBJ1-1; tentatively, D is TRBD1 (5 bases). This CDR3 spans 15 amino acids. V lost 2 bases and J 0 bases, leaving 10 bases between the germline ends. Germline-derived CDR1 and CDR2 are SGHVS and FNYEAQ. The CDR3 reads CASSLQGVMNTEAFF. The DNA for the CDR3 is TGTGCCAGCAGCTTACAGGGTGTTATGAACACTGAAGCTTTCTTT.